This record concerns one T cell receptor beta chain sequence. The CDR3 has 14 amino acids. The trim removed 3 bases at V and 0 bases at J, leaving 2 bases unmatched. The germline V gene encodes CDR1 SGHRS and CDR2 YFSETQ. The time point here: sample taken at primary tumor resection. Sequencing of whole RNA from tumor, nontumor lung or frozen PBMC involved no sorting. Samples came from roughly 72 TRACERx patients with untreated early-stage lung cancer. These data originate in a study of spatial heterogeneity in lung cancer. TCRdb reprocessed the 5' RACE reads via MiXCR and lists one record per CDR3 protein. The table shows 20,000 to 25,000 distinct CDR3 sequences, with 3.5% to 5% occurring only once.

Sequenced here: PBMCs, sampled at surgery. The sequence derives from a male donor with early-stage non-small cell lung cancer. The chain has TRBV5-1 and TRBJ1-1; 7 positions match TRBD1. In DNA form, the CDR3 reads TGCGCCAGCAGCTGGGACAGCATGAACACTGAAGCTTTCTTT. Its translation: CASSWDSMNTEAFF.